Detailed here is one TCR beta chain. CDR1 and CDR2 (germline): SEHNR, FQNEAQ (reference sequence). The CDR3 has 14 residues. V dropped 1 base and J dropped 0 bases, with 6 bases sitting between them. This table comes from immunoSEQ multiplex PCR, and its TCRdb copy is limited to in-frame clones, with some not included. Of fewer than 120,000 clones listed, roughly four fifths are singletons. The source of the sample is a study of T cell responses to AZD1222 COVID-19 vaccine. The chain is built from TRBV7-9 and TRBJ1-1; no reliable D call. The input for sequencing was peripheral blood, taken on day 0 of AZD1222 vaccination. The receptor's source is an adult in good health. The CDR3 sequence is CASSLVSMNTEAFF. The CDR3 DNA reads as TGTGCCAGCAGCTTAGTGTCGATGAACACTGAAGCTTTCTTT.